The clone carrying this T cell receptor (beta chain) was counted many times. TCRdb used MiXCR to reprocess the 5' RACE reads, holding one entry per CDR3 protein. The table includes about 28,000 distinct CDR3 sequences, around 10% detected once. The data derive from a study of neurological immune-mediated disorders. There are 15 residues in the CDR3. V shed 9 bases and J shed 5 bases, with 20 bases lying between them. Germline V gene lookup returns CDR1 SGHRS and CDR2 YFSETQ. Sequenced input: PBMCs. The chain has TRBV5-1 and TRBJ2-2; D is perhaps TRBD1 (7 bases). This clonotype originated in a woman aged 55-75 years in good health. The CDR3 DNA follows: TGCGCCACCTCCGTCGCGCCAGGGGGGACCGGGGAGCTGTTTTTT. This codes for CATSVAPGGTGELFF. The full variable domain, in which reference TRBV5-1 and TRBJ2-2 provide the parts outside the CDR3, is KAGVTQTPRYLIKTRGQQVTLSCSPISGHRSVSWYQQTPGQGLQFLFEYFSETQRNKGNFPGRFSGRQFSNSRSEMNVSTLELGDSALYLCATSVAPGGTGELFFGEGSRLTVL.